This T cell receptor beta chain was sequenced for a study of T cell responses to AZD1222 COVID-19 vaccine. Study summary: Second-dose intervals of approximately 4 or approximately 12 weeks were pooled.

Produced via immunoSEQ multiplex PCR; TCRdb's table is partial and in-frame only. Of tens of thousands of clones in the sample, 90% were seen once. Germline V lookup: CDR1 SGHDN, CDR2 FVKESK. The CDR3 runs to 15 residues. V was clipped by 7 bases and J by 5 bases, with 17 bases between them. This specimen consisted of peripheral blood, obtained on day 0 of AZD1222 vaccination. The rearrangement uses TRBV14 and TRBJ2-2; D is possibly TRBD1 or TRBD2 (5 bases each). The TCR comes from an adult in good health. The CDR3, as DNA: TGTGCCAGCAACCCGGGGCAGACGAGGACCGGGGAGCTGTTTTTT. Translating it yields CASNPGQTRTGELFF.